Shown below are 22 T cell receptor beta chains from a single sample sequenced in a study of T cell responses to AZD1222 COVID-19 vaccine. The repertoire was sequenced with immunoSEQ multiplex PCR; TCRdb's copy has only in-frame clones and lacks some. The sample yields 170,000 or so clones, 85% to 95% seen once. The starting material was peripheral blood, obtained 28 days after the second dose of the MenACWY control vaccine. These receptors originate from an adult who received the MenACWY meningococcal vaccine as a control.

The chain couples TRBV19 to TRBJ1-6; 7 bases line up with TRBD1. Germline assignment: CDR1 LNHDA and CDR2 SQIVND (reference sequence). The CDR3 extends over 15 amino acids. V shed 1 base and J 6 bases; nucleotides not matched to a gene: 3. The CDR3 spells CASSIVGGTNSPLHF. The CDR3 coding sequence is TGTGCCAGTAGTATAGTAGGGGGCACTAATTCACCCCTCCACTTT.

V usage is TRBV6-5 and J usage is TRBJ1-6; no clear D. The germline gives CDR1 MNHEY, CDR2 SVGAGI. There are 14 residues in the CDR3. V gave up 6 bases and J gave up 2 bases, with 8 bases separating them. For the CDR3, the DNA is TGTGCCAGCAGGGATACAGCCTATAATTCACCCCTCCACTTT. It encodes CASRDTAYNSPLHF.

The chain is built from TRBV4-2 and TRBJ1-2; D gene ambiguous. The ends were cut back, 0 bases at V and 2 bases at J, with 7 bases in the middle. The CDR3 is 14 amino acids. The germline CDR1 and CDR2 sequences are LGHNA and YNFKEQ. The CDR3 protein is CASSQDNRNYGYTF. The CDR3 nucleotides read TGTGCCAGCAGCCAAGATAATCGGAACTATGGCTACACCTTC.

J is TRBJ2-1 and V is TRBV5-6, with D possibly TRBD2 on 6 matching bases. Germline CDR1 SGHDT, CDR2 YYEEEE. The V end was cut by 4 bases, the J end by 5 bases, with 10 bases between. This CDR3 has 13 amino acids. The CDR3 coding sequence is TGTGCCAGCAGCGCCGGAGGGGACAATGAGCAGTTCTTC. This encodes CASSAGGDNEQFF.

The V call is TRBV7-2, the J call TRBJ1-4; 7 nucleotides line up with TRBD1. J lost 6 bases, V lost 4 bases, and 5 bases had no gene match. This CDR3 comprises 14 residues. Germline-derived CDR1 and CDR2 are SGHTA and FQGNSA. The CDR3 nucleotides are TGTGCCAGCAGCTCCCAGGGGGGGGATGAAAAACTGTTTTTT. It specifies CASSSQGGDEKLFF.

The chain joins TRBV2 to TRBJ1-5, with TRBD1 as a possible D gene (6 bases). This CDR3 region has 13 residues. Germline CDR1 SNHLY, CDR2 FYNNEI. V lost 8 bases and J 4 bases, leaving 12 bases between the germline ends. The CDR3 protein is CASAEGGNQPQHF. In nucleotides, the CDR3 is TGTGCCAGCGCCGAGGGGGGGAATCAGCCCCAGCATTTT.

As to this clone: This sample includes further DNA sequences coding for the same CDR3. J is TRBJ1-4 and V is TRBV5-1, with D uncertain. Trimming took off 0 bases at V and 3 bases at J, with 6 bases between the two ends. The CDR3 extends over 14 amino acids. Germline V gene sequence: CDR1 SGHRS, CDR2 YFSETQ. The CDR3 here is CASSLGQPNEKLFF. CDR3 DNA sequence: TGCGCCAGCAGCTTGGGTCAGCCTAATGAAAAACTGTTTTTT.

This clone is a singleton in its sample. The chain employs TRBV28 and TRBJ1-2; no reliable D call. Germline CDR1 MDHEN, CDR2 SYDVKM. The length of the CDR3 is 14 residues. V was clipped by 4 bases and J by 4 bases, with 13 bases between them. The CDR3 loop is CASSSLGSSYGYTF. In DNA, the CDR3 is TGTGCCAGCAGTTCCTTGGGGAGTTCCTATGGCTACACCTTC.

The chain couples TRBV14 to TRBJ2-1; TRBD2 agrees at 8 bases. CDR1 SGHDN and CDR2 FVKESK come from the germline V gene. V was pared by 4 bases and J by 5 bases, with 7 bases of the junction left unmatched. This CDR3 is built from 15 residues. The CDR3 loop reads CASSPPGTRNNEQFF. The CDR3 coding sequence is TGTGCCAGCAGCCCTCCGGGGACTAGAAACAATGAGCAGTTCTTC.

This clone was seen a few times. CDR3 protein: CASSPRTGSNQPQHF. The CDR3 DNA reads as TGTGCCAGTAGTCCAAGGACAGGTAGCAATCAGCCCCAGCATTTT. J is TRBJ1-5 and V is TRBV19; 7 positions agree with TRBD1. This CDR3 comprises 15 residues. Trimming at V came to 5 bases and at J to 0 bases, leaving 4 bases not matched to a gene. Germline CDR1 reads LNHDA; CDR2 reads SQIVND (reference sequence).

This sequence joins TRBV7-2 and TRBJ1-1; D not certain. The CDR3 contains 15 residues. Trimming removed 1 base from V and 2 bases from J, with 11 bases in between. Germline V lookup: CDR1 SGHTA, CDR2 FQGNSA. The CDR3 spells CASSLGGRSNTEAFF. The CDR3 nucleotides read TGTGCCAGCAGCTTAGGAGGCAGGTCTAACACTGAAGCTTTCTTT.

V is TRBV3-1 (or the pseudogene TRBV3-2) and J is TRBJ1-1, with a possible D match to TRBD1 (6 bases). The CDR3 extends over 15 amino acids. Trimming removed 1 base at V and 1 base at J, with 10 bases between. Germline assignment: CDR1 LGHDT and CDR2 YNNKEL (reference sequence). The CDR3 sequence is CASSQGGGPNTEAFF. CDR3 DNA: TGTGCCAGCAGCCAAGGAGGGGGGCCGAACACTGAAGCTTTCTTT.

This chain connects TRBV15 to TRBJ1-4; a weak D match, TRBD1 (5 bases). Germline CDR1 LNHNV, CDR2 YYDKDF (reference sequence). The CDR3 runs to 15 residues. Trimming pared 0 bases from V and 7 bases from J, leaving 12 bases between. For the CDR3, the DNA is TGTGCCACCAGCAGAGATTCCGGGAGGGGTGAAAAACTGTTTTTT. Its protein product is CATSRDSGRGEKLFF.

This rearrangement joins TRBV12-5 to TRBJ1-2, with D maybe TRBD1 (6 bases). Germline V gene sequence: CDR1 LGHNT, CDR2 FRNRAP. This CDR3 spans 16 amino acids. V was trimmed by 4 bases and J by 4 bases, leaving 19 bases between them. The CDR3 sequence: CASGSLLTGGFYGYTF. The CDR3 DNA follows: TGTGCTAGTGGTTCTTTATTGACAGGCGGATTCTATGGCTACACCTTC. Variable domain in full (rest from reference TRBV12-5 and TRBJ1-2): DARVTQTPRHKVTEMGQEVTMRCQPILGHNTVFWYRQTMMQGLELLAYFRNRAPLDDSGMPKDRFSAEMPDATLATLKIQPSEPRDSAVYFCASGSLLTGGFYGYTFGSGTRLTVV.

This clone was picked up one time. The gene calls are TRBV12-3 or TRBV12-4 and TRBJ1-1; the D is unclear. This CDR3 is 13 amino acids long. Deletions cut 9 bases from V and 3 bases from J, with 14 bases between. The CDR3: CASRVGGDTEAFF. In DNA, the CDR3 is TGTGCCAGTCGAGTCGGTGGAGACACTGAAGCTTTCTTT.

This clone was seen a handful of times. The V and J genes are TRBV3-1 (or the pseudogene TRBV3-2) and TRBJ2-1; 9 bases are a match to TRBD1. V was clipped by 4 bases and J by 9 bases; unmatched bases: 10. This CDR3 region has 15 residues. Germline CDR1 LGHDT, CDR2 YNNKEL (reference sequence). CDR3 in DNA: TGTGCCAGCAGCCGGTCGGGACAGGGTCGAAGTGAGCAGTTCTTC. Its translation: CASSRSGQGRSEQFF.

The rearrangement joins TRBV15 to TRBJ1-2; D remains unclear. Germline-derived CDR1 and CDR2 are LNHNV and YYDKDF (reference sequence). Between the trimmed V and J ends, which lost 5 bases and 0 bases, there was a span of 13 bases. CDR3 size: 15 residues. The CDR3 spells CATSGSYVTNYGYTF. The CDR3 region has the DNA TGTGCCACCAGCGGCTCCTACGTTACTAACTATGGCTACACCTTC.

The rearrangement uses TRBV24-1 and TRBJ1-5; TRBD1 matches at 7 bases. The CDR3 loop spans 15 amino acids. The V gene end was trimmed by 5 bases and the J gene end by 9 bases; junction bases not matched to a gene: 12. Per the germline V gene, CDR1 is KGHDR and CDR2 is SFDVKD. CDR3 nucleotides: TGTGCCACCAGTGCCCCCGGGACAGCTTTAGGGCCCCAGCATTTT. This gives the protein CATSAPGTALGPQHF.

This chain connects TRBV12-5 to TRBJ2-1; the match to TRBD1 covers 7 bases. Trimming cost V 0 bases and J 12 bases; bases outside gene matches: 5. The CDR3 has 13 residues. Germline V CDR1 and CDR2: LGHNT, FRNRAP. CDR3 coding DNA: TGTGCTAGTGGTTTGGTTCCAGGGGGTTGGCAGTTCTTC. This sequence encodes CASGLVPGGWQFF. Combining the CDR3 with reference TRBV12-5 and TRBJ2-1 gives the whole variable domain DARVTQTPRHKVTEMGQEVTMRCQPILGHNTVFWYRQTMMQGLELLAYFRNRAPLDDSGMPKDRFSAEMPDATLATLKIQPSEPRDSAVYFCASGLVPGGWQFFGPGTRLTVL.

The chain links TRBV19 to TRBJ1-4, with TRBD1 as a possible D gene (6 bases). Per the germline V gene, CDR1 is LNHDA and CDR2 is SQIVND (reference sequence). The germline V and J ends were trimmed by 6 bases and 7 bases, with 9 bases remaining between them. The CDR3 covers 12 residues. CDR3 region: CASREQGEKLFF. The CDR3 DNA is TGTGCCAGTAGGGAACAGGGTGAAAAACTGTTTTTT.

The chain uses TRBV9 and TRBJ1-1, with 8 bases matching TRBD1. This CDR3 contains 15 residues. Germline V gene lookup returns CDR1 SGDLS and CDR2 YYNGEE. Trimming removed 4 bases from V and 4 bases from J; junction bases left unmatched: 9. CDR3 in DNA: TGTGCCAGCAGCCTCTCCCCAGACAGGGGCACTGAAGCTTTCTTT. Protein: CASSLSPDRGTEAFF.

V is TRBV19 and J is TRBJ1-1; D possibly corresponds to TRBD1 (6 bases). This CDR3 has 13 amino acids. The germline gives CDR1 LNHDA, CDR2 SQIVND (reference sequence). V lost 7 bases and J 4 bases, leaving 13 bases between the germline ends. The CDR3 sequence is CASTVGGLTEAFF. The DNA for the CDR3 is TGTGCCAGTACCGTGGGGGGGCTCACTGAAGCTTTCTTT.